This T cell receptor (beta chain) emerged from a study of radiation and T cells in renal cell carcinoma. The study's findings and limits: No pretreatment tumor biopsies were available for baseline clonotypes.

Libraries were prepared by immunoSEQ multiplex PCR; TCRdb keeps only in-frame clonotypes and omits some of them. The sample yields around 130,000 clones, approximately 90% seen once. The time point denotes: blood 2 weeks post-SBRT. Described treatment: 15 Gy SBRT to primary tumor, nephrectomy 4 weeks later. Blood was sampled at baseline, 2 weeks and 4 weeks after SBRT. The patient's renal cell carcinoma had clear cell pathology. About this clone itself: Its antigen is not known.

The V gene lost 5 bases and the J gene lost 0 bases, with 8 bases spanning the gap. The germline V gene has CDR1 LNHDA and CDR2 SQIVND (reference sequence). This CDR3 comprises 14 residues. The clonotype comes from a woman in her seventies with renal cell carcinoma. The chain employs TRBV19 and TRBJ2-4; no clear D. Material: blood, obtained from a patient whose treatment included radiotherapy and nephrectomy. The CDR3 protein is CASSSSVAKNIQYF. CDR3 DNA: TGTGCCAGTAGTTCTTCAGTAGCCAAAAACATTCAGTACTTC.